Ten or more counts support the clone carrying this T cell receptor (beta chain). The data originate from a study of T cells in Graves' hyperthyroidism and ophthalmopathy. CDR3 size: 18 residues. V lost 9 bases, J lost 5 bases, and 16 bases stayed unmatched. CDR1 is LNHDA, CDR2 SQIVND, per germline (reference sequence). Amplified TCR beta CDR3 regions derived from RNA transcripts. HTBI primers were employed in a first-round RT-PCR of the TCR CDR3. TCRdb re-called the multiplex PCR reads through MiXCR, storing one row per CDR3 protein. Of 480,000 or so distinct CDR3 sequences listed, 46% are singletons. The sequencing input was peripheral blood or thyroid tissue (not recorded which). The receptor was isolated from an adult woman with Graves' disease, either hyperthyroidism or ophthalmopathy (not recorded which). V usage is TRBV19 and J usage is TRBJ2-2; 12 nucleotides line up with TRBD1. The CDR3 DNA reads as TGTGCCAGCAAGGGGACAGGGGGCGCGAATTCGGGGACCGGGGAGCTGTTTTTT. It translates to CASKGTGGANSGTGELFF. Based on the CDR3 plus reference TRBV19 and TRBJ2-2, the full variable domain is DGGITQSPKYLFRKEGQNVTLSCEQNLNHDAMYWYRQDPGQGLRLIYYSQIVNDFQKGDIAEGYSVSREKKESFPLTVTSAQKNPTAFYLCASKGTGGANSGTGELFFGEGSRLTVL.